Each of the 28 T cell receptor beta chains below was sequenced from the same sample in a study of shared clonotypes between healthy human individuals. Sequencing was performed with immunoSEQ multiplex PCR; in TCRdb, only in-frame clones are kept and a portion is missing. The sample yields about 980,000 clones, 70% to 85% seen once. The sequenced sample was memory CD4+ T cells sorted from blood. Regarding subset: CD45RA-negative fraction. The source is a man in his late teens or twenties in good health.

The CDR3 is CASSLRLNTEAFF. The CDR3 DNA reads TGTGCCAGCAGCCTAAGATTAAACACTGAAGCTTTCTTT. V gene TRBV7-8 combines with J gene TRBJ1-1; D is uncertain. The V gene lost 5 bases and the J gene lost 2 bases, with 9 bases spanning the gap. The CDR3 is 13 amino acids. Looked up from germline, CDR1 is SGHVS and CDR2 is FQNEAQ.

V and J are TRBV28 and TRBJ1-2; D not resolved. Per the germline V gene, CDR1 is MDHEN and CDR2 is SYDVKM. CDR3 length: 15 amino acids. The V end lost 6 bases, the J end lost 8 bases, and 22 bases lay between the germline ends. CDR3 coding DNA: TGTGCCAGCAGACGTATGGACCGGAGGGATGGAGGCTACACCTTC. Encoded protein: CASRRMDRRDGGYTF.

The chain combines TRBV7-2 with TRBJ2-3; tentative D call: TRBD2 (5 bases). V was trimmed by 4 bases and J by 0 bases, leaving 11 bases between them. From germline, CDR1 is SGHTA and CDR2 FQGNSA. The CDR3 has 15 residues. CDR3 nucleotides: TGTGCCAGCAGCTCCACTAGGAGGAGCACAGATACGCAGTATTTT. Translation: CASSSTRRSTDTQYF.

The CDR3 region is CASRWGPGEKLFF. CDR3 DNA: TGTGCCAGCAGGTGGGGGCCGGGGGAAAAACTGTTTTTT. V and J are TRBV27 and TRBJ1-4; perhaps TRBD1 as D (6 bases). There are 13 residues in the CDR3. CDR1 is MNHEY and CDR2 is SMNVEV in the germline V gene (reference sequence). Trimming stripped 6 bases from V and 8 bases from J, with 13 bases between. Drawing the rest from reference TRBV27 and TRBJ1-4, the complete variable domain is EAQVTQNPRYLITVTGKKLTVTCSQNMNHEYMSWYRQDPGLGLRQIYYSMNVEVTDKGDVPEGYKVSRKEKRNFPLILESPSPNQTSLYFCASRWGPGEKLFFGSGTQLSVL.

The chain uses TRBV7-9 and TRBJ1-6; D uncertain. CDR1 is SEHNR, CDR2 FQNEAQ, per germline (reference sequence). Trimming took off 8 bases at V and 14 bases at J, with 25 bases between the two ends. There are 15 residues in the CDR3. The CDR3 DNA sequence: TGTGCCAGCGCGGAAAATCTCGGGTTCGGGTTAACCCTCCACTTT. It specifies CASAENLGFGLTLHF.

This chain uses TRBV19 with TRBJ1-5; TRBD1 agrees at 7 bases. This CDR3 region has 14 residues. The V gene's germline CDR1 is LNHDA and CDR2 SQIVND (reference sequence). The junction had 5 bases not matched to a gene; V was cut back by 2 bases and J by 7 bases. The CDR3 loop is CASSIKGGGQPQHF. DNA of the CDR3: TGTGCCAGTAGTATAAAAGGGGGCGGGCAGCCCCAGCATTTT.

J is TRBJ2-7 and V is TRBV6-5; the match to TRBD1 covers 7 bases. Germline V gene lookup returns CDR1 MNHEY and CDR2 SVGAGI. V trimming: 7 bases; J trimming: 6 bases; junction bases outside the gene matches: 6. The CDR3 extends over 12 amino acids. The CDR3 DNA follows: TGTGCCAGCAAAACAGGGGTCGGCGAGCAGTACTTC. It codes for CASKTGVGEQYF.

This clone was detected only once. CDR3 amino acids: CASRRYTRGLNTEAFF. The CDR3 DNA follows: TGTGCCAGCAGACGATACACCAGGGGGTTGAACACTGAAGCTTTCTTT. The genes are TRBV27 and TRBJ1-1; 7 bases are shared with TRBD1. After removal of 6 bases from V and 0 bases from J, the junction contained 10 bases not matched to a gene. Germline assignment: CDR1 MNHEY and CDR2 SMNVEV (reference sequence). There are 16 residues in the CDR3.

This chain connects TRBV7-9 to TRBJ2-3; D uncertain. Germline V gene data show CDR1 as SEHNR and CDR2 as FQNEAQ (reference sequence). The CDR3 contains 12 residues. V lost 5 bases and J 2 bases, leaving 5 bases between the germline ends. The CDR3 is CASSLFTDTQYF. In nucleotides, the CDR3 is TGTGCCAGCAGCCTCTTCACAGATACGCAGTATTTT.

V gene TRBV5-6 combines with J gene TRBJ2-2; 12 bases line up with TRBD2. The length of the CDR3 is 18 residues. Germline V gene lookup returns CDR1 SGHDT and CDR2 YYEEEE. J gave up 7 bases and V 3 bases, and 13 bases lay outside the gene matches. The CDR3 loop reads CASSSPLAGGHLVGELFF. The CDR3 nucleotides are TGTGCCAGCAGCTCGCCCCTAGCGGGAGGGCATCTGGTCGGGGAGCTGTTTTTT.

CDR3 loop: CASSQGPPGQRSYEQYF. The CDR3 nucleotides are TGCGCCAGCAGCCAGGGGCCCCCAGGGCAGAGGTCCTACGAGCAGTACTTC. The rearrangement links TRBV4-1 to TRBJ2-7; maybe TRBD1 (5 bases). Trimming left V 3 bases short and J 1 base short, with 19 bases between. Germline V gives CDR1 MGHRA, CDR2 YSYEKL. The CDR3 contains 17 residues.

This chain links TRBV5-4 with TRBJ2-3; 9 bases are shared with TRBD1. Germline CDR1 SGHNT, CDR2 YYREEE (reference sequence). CDR3 length equals 16 residues. Trimming at V came to 0 bases and at J to 2 bases, leaving 4 bases not matched to a gene. The CDR3, as DNA: TGTGCCAGCAGCTTGGCGGGACAGGGTAACACAGATACGCAGTATTTT. Translation gives CASSLAGQGNTDTQYF.

The rearrangement uses TRBV11-3 and TRBJ2-7, with D perhaps TRBD2 (6 bases). The V end was cut by 3 bases, the J end by 4 bases, with 22 bases between. The CDR3 spans 17 residues. Germline V CDR1 and CDR2: SGHNT, YENEEA. For the CDR3, the DNA is TGTGCCAGCAGCTTGGAGGGATGGACCGCCGCTATTTACGAGCAGTACTTC. The encoded protein is CASSLEGWTAAIYEQYF.

As to this clone: A clone one base away is much larger, so this may be a read error. The same CDR3 also results from other DNA sequences found in this sample. The chain carries TRBV5-1 and TRBJ1-5, with TRBD1 as a possible D gene (6 bases). The CDR3 has 15 residues. Between the trimmed V and J ends, which lost 0 bases and 0 bases, there was a span of 7 bases. Germline V lookup: CDR1 SGHRS, CDR2 YFSETQ. The CDR3 DNA reads TGCGCCAGCAGCTTGGCAGGGGATAGCAATCAGCCCCAGCATTTT. The encoded protein is CASSLAGDSNQPQHF.

The chain employs TRBV7-3 and TRBJ2-5; a weak D match, TRBD1 (6 bases). The V end was cut by 8 bases, the J end by 3 bases, with 13 bases between. Germline V gene data show CDR1 as SGHTA and CDR2 as FQGTGA. This CDR3 is built from 13 residues. The CDR3 loop reads CASARGTEETQYF. In nucleotides, the CDR3 is TGTGCCAGCGCTAGGGGGACGGAAGAGACCCAGTACTTC.

In this sample, this clone turned up once. CDR3 in amino acids: CASAPGGQITDTQYF. The CDR3, as DNA: TGCGCCAGCGCACCAGGGGGACAAATCACAGATACGCAGTATTTT. This rearrangement joins TRBV10-2 to TRBJ2-3; 7 nucleotides align to TRBD1. V was pared by 8 bases and J by 2 bases, with 10 bases of the junction left unmatched. Per the germline V gene, CDR1 is WSHSY and CDR2 is SAAADI. There are 15 residues in the CDR3.

Only a few counts were recorded for this clone. The chain combines TRBV6-6 with TRBJ1-5; D perhaps matches TRBD1 (6 bases). The germline V gene encodes CDR1 MNHNY and CDR2 SVGAGI (reference sequence). There are 14 residues in the CDR3. The V and J ends lost 8 bases and 7 bases respectively, with 18 bases between them. As DNA, the CDR3 is TGTGCCAGCGCCCCCGGGGGGGCGGGGCAGCCCCAGCATTTT. Amino acids: CASAPGGAGQPQHF.

This chain links TRBV6-1 with TRBJ2-2, with TRBD1 matching 7 bases. The V segment lost 7 bases and the J segment 6 bases; nucleotides outside the gene matches: 8. Germline V gene data show CDR1 as MNHNS and CDR2 as SASEGT. CDR3 length: 14 amino acids. Written as DNA, the CDR3 is TGTGCCAGCACTCAGGGGGTCGCTGCCGGGGAGCTGTTTTTT. Its translation is CASTQGVAAGELFF.

J is TRBJ2-7 and V is TRBV6-1; no clear D. The CDR3 is made up of 14 amino acids. Trimming removed 7 bases at V and 6 bases at J, with 19 bases between. Germline loops: CDR1 MNHNS, CDR2 SASEGT. The CDR3: CASTLTPLMGEQYF. For the CDR3, the DNA is TGTGCCAGCACCCTGACCCCCCTTATGGGCGAGCAGTACTTC.

This chain links TRBV19 with TRBJ1-3, with D unresolved. This CDR3 spans 16 amino acids. Trimming shortened V by 8 bases and J by 0 bases, and 17 bases separated the two germline ends. From germline, CDR1 is LNHDA and CDR2 SQIVND (reference sequence). CDR3 region: CASSLREQVSGNTIYF. The CDR3 nucleotides read TGTGCCAGTTCCCTGAGAGAGCAGGTCTCTGGAAACACCATATATTTT.

The rearrangement joins TRBV5-1 to TRBJ2-7; 9 nucleotides agree with TRBD1. The CDR3 is 16 amino acids. V was clipped by 0 bases and J by 5 bases; unmatched bases: 9. CDR1 and CDR2 from the germline V gene are SGHRS and YFSETQ. The CDR3 reads CASSLAAGTGNHEQYF. CDR3 DNA sequence: TGCGCCAGCAGCTTGGCAGCCGGGACAGGGAACCACGAGCAGTACTTC.

This chain joins TRBV10-3 and TRBJ1-1; 8 bases line up with TRBD1. The CDR3 is 16 amino acids. J lost 3 bases, V lost 8 bases, and 14 bases had no gene match. From germline, CDR1 is ENHRY and CDR2 SYGVKD. The CDR3 nucleotides are TGTGCCATCCGCGAACCTAGGACAGGGAAGGACACTGAAGCTTTCTTT. Its protein is CAIREPRTGKDTEAFF.

The gene calls are TRBV5-1 and TRBJ2-1; 8 nucleotides agree with TRBD1. The trim removed 5 bases at V and 5 bases at J, leaving 9 bases unmatched. CDR3 length: 15 residues. Germline V gene data show CDR1 as SGHRS and CDR2 as YFSETQ. The CDR3 region has the DNA TGCGCCAGCAGGCAAGGACCGGGACAGGACAATGAGCAGTTCTTC. It specifies CASRQGPGQDNEQFF. The complete variable domain, with remaining parts taken from reference TRBV5-1 and TRBJ2-1, reads KAGVTQTPRYLIKTRGQQVTLSCSPISGHRSVSWYQQTPGQGLQFLFEYFSETQRNKGNFPGRFSGRQFSNSRSEMNVSTLELGDSALYLCASRQGPGQDNEQFFGPGTRLTVL.

The chain employs TRBV30 and TRBJ1-2; D is ambiguous. CDR3 size: 13 residues. Trimming took 4 bases from V and 6 from J, leaving 15 bases between them. Germline V gene lookup returns CDR1 GTSNPN and CDR2 SVGIG (reference sequence). The CDR3 DNA reads as TGTGCCTGGACCATTGGCAGTCCCCATGGCTACACCTTC. Amino acids: CAWTIGSPHGYTF.

The rearrangement uses TRBV2 and TRBJ2-2; D ambiguous. The CDR3 has 11 residues. Trimming took 8 bases from V and 9 from J, leaving 10 bases between them. CDR1 is SNHLY, CDR2 FYNNEI, per germline. This CDR3 reads CASEVFRELFF. In DNA form, the CDR3 reads TGTGCCAGCGAGGTTTTCCGGGAGCTGTTTTTT.

The genes are TRBV14 and TRBJ2-7; 8 bases fit TRBD2. After removal of 2 bases from V and 4 bases from J, the junction contained 7 bases not matched to a gene. Germline lookup yields CDR1 SGHDN and CDR2 FVKESK. The CDR3 is 15 residues long. CDR3 amino acids: CASSQTSGGRYEQYF. CDR3 nucleotide sequence: TGTGCCAGCAGCCAAACCAGCGGGGGCCGTTACGAGCAGTACTTC.

This sequence joins TRBV7-2 and TRBJ1-2; the match to TRBD1 covers 9 bases. Losses at the gene ends were 6 bases for V and 5 bases for J; bases not matched to a gene: 4. CDR1 and CDR2 from the germline V gene are SGHTA and FQGNSA. There are 13 residues in the CDR3. The CDR3 DNA reads TGTGCCAGCAGAGGGACAGGGTGGTATGGCTACACCTTC. Encoded protein: CASRGTGWYGYTF.

The chain recombines TRBV2 with TRBJ1-6, with D unclear. CDR3 length: 15 amino acids. Trimming took off 7 bases at V and 7 bases at J, with 17 bases between the two ends. Germline assignment: CDR1 SNHLY and CDR2 FYNNEI. CDR3 sequence reads: CASTALGNTNSPLHF. DNA for the CDR3: TGTGCCAGCACCGCGTTGGGGAACACCAATTCACCCCTCCACTTT.